These 2 T cell receptor beta chains share one sample of origin, sequenced in a study of tumour-infiltrating T cells in Burkitt lymphoma. Method: immunoSEQ multiplex PCR; TCRdb's copy keeps in-frame clones and lacks some. The sample carries 14,000 or so clones, 30% recorded once. The sequenced sample consisted of tumor tissue. These receptors were obtained from a human donor with diffuse large B-cell lymphoma.

The rearrangement links TRBV18 to TRBJ2-7, with D perhaps assigned TRBD1 or TRBD2 (5 bases each). This CDR3 comprises 14 residues. From germline, CDR1 is KGHSH and CDR2 LQKENI. V was cut by 6 bases and J by 0 bases, with 12 bases left in between. The DNA of the CDR3 is TGTGCCAGCTCGTCCGGGACGTACTCCTACGAGCAGTACTTC. The encoded protein is CASSSGTYSYEQYF.

V is TRBV27 and J is TRBJ1-5; D unclear. V dropped 5 bases and J dropped 3 bases, with 5 bases sitting between them. The CDR3 sequence is 12 residues long. CDR1 is MNHEY, CDR2 SMNVEV, per germline (reference sequence). CDR3 sequence reads: CASSGPNQPQHF. The CDR3 region has the DNA TGTGCCAGCAGTGGCCCCAATCAGCCCCAGCATTTT.